This T cell receptor (beta chain) emerged from a study of vaccination effects on CD4 cells after COVID-19. Study as a whole: Sequencing in the ViraFEST assay came after antigen-specific CD4+ T cells had been expanded with viral peptide pools, which were used to stimulate PBMC. Overall study findings and caveats: Whether induced by infection or by vaccine, clones showed marked clonal contraction late after vaccination.

A note on this clone: The antigen remains unidentified.

Clones were sequenced by immunoSEQ multiplex PCR, and TCRdb holds only the in-frame ones, with some missing. The table lists about 39,000 clones, roughly 82% of them singletons. Culture proceeded for about ten days, and CD4+ T cells were then isolated. The material was CD4+ T cells from PBMCs cultured without peptide, obtained before COVID-19 vaccination. This clonotype was obtained from a human donor who received a COVID-19 vaccine.

The CDR3 reads CAWSPVGRGNEAFF. The CDR3 nucleotides are TGTGCCTGGAGTCCCGTCGGGAGGGGAAATGAAGCTTTCTTT. The rearrangement joins TRBV30 to TRBJ1-1, with D perhaps TRBD1 (5 bases). Per the germline V gene, CDR1 is GTSNPN and CDR2 is SVGIG (reference sequence). Trimming pared 2 bases from V and 7 bases from J, leaving 17 bases between. The CDR3 has 14 residues.